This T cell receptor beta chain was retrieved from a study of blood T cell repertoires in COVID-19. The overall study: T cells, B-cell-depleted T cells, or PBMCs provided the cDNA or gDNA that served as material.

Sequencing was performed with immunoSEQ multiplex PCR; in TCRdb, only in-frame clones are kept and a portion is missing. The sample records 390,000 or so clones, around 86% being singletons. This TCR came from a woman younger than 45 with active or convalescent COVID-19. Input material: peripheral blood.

CDR3 coding DNA: TGTGCCACCAGCAGAGACAAGCCAGATACGCAGTATTTT. Its translation: CATSRDKPDTQYF. The chain employs TRBV15 and TRBJ2-3; D not resolved. This CDR3 is built from 13 residues. V shed 0 bases and J shed 4 bases, with 5 bases lying between them. The germline V gene encodes CDR1 LNHNV and CDR2 YYDKDF (reference sequence). The whole variable domain, filled in from reference TRBV15 and TRBJ2-3, reads DAMVIQNPRYQVTQFGKPVTLSCSQTLNHNVMYWYQQKSSQAPKLLFHYYDKDFNNEADTPDNFQSRRPNTSFCFLDIRSPGLGDTAMYLCATSRDKPDTQYFGPGTRLTVL.